The present TCR beta chain was sequenced within a study of cytomegalovirus exposure and HLA in healthy donors. Broader study findings: Available immune exposure information was restricted to CMV serostatus only. CMV antigen specificity of three CMV-associated chains was confirmed in vitro.

For this clone: Its matching antigen is unknown.

13 Jbeta primers and 60 Vbeta primers were used for the PCR. Only in-frame clones appear in the TCRdb table, and some are missing; sequencing was by immunoSEQ multiplex PCR. The table lists about 130,000 clones, 75% to 80% of them singletons, with approximately 2% in the top ten. The V gene end was trimmed by 7 bases and the J gene end by 0 bases; junction bases not matched to a gene: 4. Germline CDR1 reads SQVTM; CDR2 reads ANQGSEA. The CDR3 length is 13 residues. V usage is TRBV29-1 and J usage is TRBJ2-7; 9 bases agree with TRBD1. The clonotype comes from a man in his thirties or forties in good health and CMV-seronegative. The material sequenced was PBMCs. CDR3 nucleotide sequence: TGCAGCGCTGAGGACAGGGGCTCCTACGAGCAGTACTTC. It translates to CSAEDRGSYEQYF.